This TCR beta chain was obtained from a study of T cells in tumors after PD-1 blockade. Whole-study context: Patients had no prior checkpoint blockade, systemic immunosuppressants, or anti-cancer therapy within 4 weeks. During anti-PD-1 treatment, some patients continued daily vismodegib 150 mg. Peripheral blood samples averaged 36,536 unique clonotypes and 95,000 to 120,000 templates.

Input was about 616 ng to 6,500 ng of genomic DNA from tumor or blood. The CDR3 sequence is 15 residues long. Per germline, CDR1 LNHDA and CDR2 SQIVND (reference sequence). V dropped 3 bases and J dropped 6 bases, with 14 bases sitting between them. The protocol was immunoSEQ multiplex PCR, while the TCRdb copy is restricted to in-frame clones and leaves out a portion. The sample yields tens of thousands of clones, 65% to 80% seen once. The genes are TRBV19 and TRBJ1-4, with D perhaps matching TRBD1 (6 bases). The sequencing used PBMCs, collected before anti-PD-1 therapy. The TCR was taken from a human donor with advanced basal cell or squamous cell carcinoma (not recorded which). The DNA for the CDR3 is TGTGCCAGTAGTATTGGGCGGGACAATTATGAAAAACTGTTTTTT. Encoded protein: CASSIGRDNYEKLFF.